Included here is one TCR beta chain sequence, with context. The sample belongs to a study of blood T cell repertoires in COVID-19. In the study overall: There were acute and convalescent COVID-19 samples, and they came from the United States, Italy and Spain. Nucleic acid was either cDNA or gDNA, and it came from T cells, B-cell-depleted T cells, or PBMCs.

Per germline, CDR1 KGHSH and CDR2 LQKENI. The CDR3 has 16 amino acids. Trimming removed 6 bases from V and 2 bases from J, with 20 bases in between. Authors' data handling: Reference gene primer amplification gave nucleated cell count estimates. Clones were sequenced by immunoSEQ multiplex PCR, and TCRdb holds only the in-frame ones, with some missing. V, J and clone size are those of that table, while D and trimming were read from the DNA. Here the sample spans around 260,000 clones, around 84% being singletons. The sequencing sample was made of peripheral blood. This chain uses TRBV18 with TRBJ2-7; D might be TRBD2 (6 bases). This clonotype originated in a man aged 60 to 69 with acute or convalescent COVID-19. The CDR3 sequence is CASSPNSGFSTYEQYF. The CDR3 DNA reads TGTGCCAGCTCCCCCAACAGCGGGTTCTCAACCTACGAGCAGTACTTC.